This TCR beta chain was recorded in a study of shared T cell receptors in the human thymus. Clones were sequenced by immunoSEQ multiplex PCR, and TCRdb holds only the in-frame ones, with some missing. The sample includes 700,000 to 750,000 clones, 80% to 90% seen only once; the top ten take approximately 0.01%. There are 14 residues in the CDR3. Trimming cost V 6 bases and J 8 bases; bases outside gene matches: 9. Germline-derived CDR1 and CDR2 are SGHDT and YYEEEE. The sample also formed part of further work on human thymus T cells. Turning to that study: Resections from corrective heart surgery supplied the thymus tissue.

The clonotype originates from a girl under two years old with a congenital heart defect. This chain uses TRBV5-6 with TRBJ2-1; the match to TRBD1 covers 9 bases. The sample comprised thymocytes. DNA of the CDR3: TGTGCCAGCACCACGGACAGGGGAGAGCATGAGCAGTTCTTC. This translates into CASTTDRGEHEQFF.